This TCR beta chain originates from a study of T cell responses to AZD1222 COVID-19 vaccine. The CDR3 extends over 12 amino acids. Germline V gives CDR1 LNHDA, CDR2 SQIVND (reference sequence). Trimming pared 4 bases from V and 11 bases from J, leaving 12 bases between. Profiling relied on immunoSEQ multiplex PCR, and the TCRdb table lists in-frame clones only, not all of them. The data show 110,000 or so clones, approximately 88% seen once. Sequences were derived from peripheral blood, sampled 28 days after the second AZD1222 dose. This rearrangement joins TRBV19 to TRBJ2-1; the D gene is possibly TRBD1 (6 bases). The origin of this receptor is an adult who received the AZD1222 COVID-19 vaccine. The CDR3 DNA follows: TGTGCCAGTAGTAAGACTGGGACACAGCAGTTCTTC. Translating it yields CASSKTGTQQFF.